The present entry profiles one T cell receptor (beta chain) with its context. Its target antigen remains unknown. Base qualities were left out, and no much larger clone turns up one base away. Each donor gave one peripheral blood draw, approximately 120 mL on average, collected into heparinised tubes. Naive, central memory, regulatory and stem cell-like memory CD4+ T cells were sorted on a BD FACSAria II using a panel including CD45RO, CCR7, CD25, CD127, CD95 and CD27. Purity was above 98% for every sorted population. Right away, PBMCs were isolated by Lymphoprep density gradient centrifugation and were stained directly, with no culture step. To minimize batch effects, samples were stained and sorted in pairs, one healthy donor with one patient per experiment. The data belong to a study of beta chain features in type 1 diabetes (dated by TCRdb to the late 2010s). Looking at the study overall: Mean age, gender distribution, total cell number and subset yield were not different between patients and healthy donors. Across all samples, approximately 100 million sorted cells were examined, and cell number per subset correlated strongly with RNA yield. Regulatory and stem cell-like memory subsets were obtained from only 8 patients and roughly 8 healthy donors, while naive and central memory subsets were obtained from all 30 or so donors. The study compared the TCRB repertoires of sorted circulating CD4+ T cell subsets in recently diagnosed type 1 diabetes patients with those in matched healthy donors. General study outcomes and caveats: Because cDNA was sequenced instead of genomic DNA, activated cells with high expression could be over-represented, although the groups did not differ in activation or CD3 levels. At VDJ recombination sites, type 1 diabetes patients had fewer insertions and more deleted nucleotides, which implies abnormalities in thymic rearrangement. Because small numbers of individuals were included in the HLA sub-analyses, any influence of HLA type on TCRB rearrangement was left unresolved. A moderate but significant shortening of TCRB CDR3 length was observed in type 1 diabetes patients in all four CD4+ subsets. Naive, central memory and regulatory TCRB repertoires appeared to be more similar among patients than among healthy donors. PCR might favor shorter templates, but patient and control samples were amplified and corrected together, so any skew would affect both groups equally.

The High Capacity cDNA Reverse Transcription Kit was used to reverse transcribe all of the isolated RNA, meaning that expressed TCRB transcripts were what got sequenced. Deep immunoSEQ sequencing was applied to naive, central memory and regulatory T cell samples, giving an average of about 3.8 million total reads per sample. After sorted cells were lysed in RLT buffer, RNA was extracted with DNase-treated RNeasy Micro or Mini kits, with the choice depending on cell number. To prevent cross-contamination, each cell subset was processed individually, whereas patient and healthy donor samples were processed jointly. Using the immunoSEQ multiplex PCR, TCRB sequences were amplified from cDNA into 87-bp fragments spanning the CDR3 region. The amplicons were sequenced using the Illumina HiSeq platform. Concerning the study's data processing: PCR bias was computationally corrected using synthetic template baselines, reads within Hamming distance 2 were collapsed, and singletons that could not be merged were discarded. By aligning reads against IMGT, V, D and J genes, CDR3 length, and insertions or deletions at six rearrangement sites were assigned. Clonotype counts were normalized to sorted cell number within each subset before computing true diversity and Gini coefficients with the tcR R package. The overlap coefficient, calculated on TCRB nucleotide sequences, was used to measure repertoire sharing. As a proxy for the pre-selection repertoire, out-of-frame TCRB sequences from naive cells were analyzed. Drawn from immuneACCESS, this table holds only the in-frame rearrangements with V and J called that TCRdb kept. Clones are partly lost; checked studies trace under half to an unresolved V gene and leave the rest unexplained. The DNA gave D and trimming, while V, J and clone size come from that table. The sample table holds 200,000 to 250,000 clones, of which 68% were seen once. Of the sample, around 0.05% is held by the ten largest clones.

The origin of this receptor is a man between 25 and 39 years old in good health. The sequencing input was naive CD4+ T cells from blood. This specimen's cell subset or site label, per the study, means: true naive CD4+ T cells.

The CDR3 protein sequence reads: CASSFSGTDTQYF. Read as DNA, the sequence is TGTGCCAGCAGCTTTAGCGGCACAGATACGCAGTATTTT. Recombination joined TRBV5-4 with TRBJ2-3, and perhaps TRBD2 as D gene, on 5 matching bases. The germline ends are 5 bases apart after V is trimmed by 2 bases and J by 1 base. From cysteine to phenylalanine, the CDR3 is 13 amino acids long. The sequence is cut down to CDR3 DNA, 39 bases in frame from base 1. CDR1 and CDR2 (SGHNT, YYREEE) derive from the germline V gene (reference sequence). With the portions outside the CDR3 filled from the reference TRBV5-4 and TRBJ2-3 genes, the complete variable region becomes ETGVTQSPTHLIKTRGQQVTLRCSSQSGHNTVSWYQQALGQGPQFIFQYYREEENGRGNFPPRFSGLQFPNYSSELNVNALELDDSALYLCASSFSGTDTQYFGPGTRLTVL.